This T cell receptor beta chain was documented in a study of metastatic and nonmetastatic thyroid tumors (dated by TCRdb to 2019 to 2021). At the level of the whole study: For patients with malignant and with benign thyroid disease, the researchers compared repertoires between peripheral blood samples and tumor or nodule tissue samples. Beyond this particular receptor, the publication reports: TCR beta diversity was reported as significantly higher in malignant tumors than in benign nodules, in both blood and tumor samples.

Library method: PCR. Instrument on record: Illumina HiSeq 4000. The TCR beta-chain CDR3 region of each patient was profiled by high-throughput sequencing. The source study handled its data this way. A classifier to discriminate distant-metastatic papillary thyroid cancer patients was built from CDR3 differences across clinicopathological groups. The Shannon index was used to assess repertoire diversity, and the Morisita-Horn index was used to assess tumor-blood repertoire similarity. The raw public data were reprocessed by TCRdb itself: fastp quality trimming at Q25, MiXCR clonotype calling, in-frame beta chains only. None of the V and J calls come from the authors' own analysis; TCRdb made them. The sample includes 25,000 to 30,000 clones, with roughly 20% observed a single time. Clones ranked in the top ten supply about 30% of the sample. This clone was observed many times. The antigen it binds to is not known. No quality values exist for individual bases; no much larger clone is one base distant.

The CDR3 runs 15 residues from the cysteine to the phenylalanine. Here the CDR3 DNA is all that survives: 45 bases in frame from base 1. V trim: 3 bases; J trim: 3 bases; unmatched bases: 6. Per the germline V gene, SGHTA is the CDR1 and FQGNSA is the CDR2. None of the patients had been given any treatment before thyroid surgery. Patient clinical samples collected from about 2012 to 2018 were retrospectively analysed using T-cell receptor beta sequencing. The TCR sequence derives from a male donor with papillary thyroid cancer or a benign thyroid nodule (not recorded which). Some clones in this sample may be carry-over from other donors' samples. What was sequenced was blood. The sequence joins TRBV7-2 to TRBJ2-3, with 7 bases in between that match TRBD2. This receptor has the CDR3 CASSFRGRGTDTQYF. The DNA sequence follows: TGTGCCAGCAGCTTCCGGGGGAGGGGAACAGATACGCAGTATTTT.